The next 21 T cell receptor beta chains were all read from a single sample in a study of blood T cell repertoires in COVID-19. Sequenced by immunoSEQ multiplex PCR; TCRdb stores in-frame clones only, minus some. The data hold about 200,000 clones, with just under 85% observed a single time. The source material was peripheral blood. The origin of the receptors is a woman in her sixties or seventies with active or convalescent COVID-19.

This sequence joins TRBV5-1 and TRBJ2-7; 10 nucleotides match TRBD2. V gave up 2 bases and J gave up 4 bases; unmatched junction bases: 9. CDR1 and CDR2 (germline): SGHRS, YFSETQ. The CDR3 has 16 residues. DNA for the CDR3: TGCGCCAGCAGCTTTCGGACTAGCGGACTTGGATACGAGCAGTACTTC. Its protein product is CASSFRTSGLGYEQYF.

This clone was observed a handful of times. This chain joins TRBV19 and TRBJ1-6; D might be TRBD1 (6 bases). Germline-derived CDR1 and CDR2 are LNHDA and SQIVND (reference sequence). This CDR3 spans 13 amino acids. V was cut by 3 bases and J by 11 bases, with 11 bases left in between. This CDR3 reads CASSIRDTTPLHF. CDR3 nucleotides: TGTGCCAGTAGTATCCGGGACACGACACCCCTCCACTTT.

This clone showed up just a few times. The chain joins TRBV27 to TRBJ2-2, with TRBD1 matching 7 bases. The germline V gene has CDR1 MNHEY and CDR2 SMNVEV (reference sequence). This CDR3 has 16 amino acids. Losses at the gene ends were 6 bases for V and 4 bases for J; bases not matched to a gene: 11. The CDR3 DNA is TGTGCCAGCAGCAAAACAGGGGTAGTCGTCACCGGGGAGCTGTTTTTT. Amino acids: CASSKTGVVVTGELFF.

The rearrangement links TRBV29-1 to TRBJ1-2; D may be TRBD1 (5 bases). Trimming shortened V by 4 bases and J by 1 base, and 13 bases separated the two germline ends. Germline V gives CDR1 SQVTM, CDR2 ANQGSEA. CDR3 size: 14 residues. CDR3 DNA sequence: TGCAGCGTTGTGGATAGGGGCGATAACTATGGCTACACCTTC. This codes for CSVVDRGDNYGYTF.

The chain couples TRBV29-1 to TRBJ2-2, with TRBD2 as a possible D gene (6 bases). The CDR3 runs to 13 residues. Germline values: CDR1 SQVTM, CDR2 ANQGSEA. CDR3 in DNA: TGCGGGACCGGGACTCAGAACACCGGGGAGCTGTTTTTT. It codes for CGTGTQNTGELFF.

This sequence joins TRBV19 and TRBJ1-1, with D perhaps TRBD1 (5 bases). Per germline, CDR1 LNHDA and CDR2 SQIVND (reference sequence). Trimming removed 5 bases from V and 5 bases from J, with 15 bases in between. The CDR3 is 14 residues long. The CDR3 bases are TGTGCCAGTAGTCACAGTGGGGCTATGACTGAAGCTTTCTTT. Protein: CASSHSGAMTEAFF.

As concerns this clone: One end of the junction varies from germline; a read error may be responsible. In DNA, the CDR3 is TGTGCCGGCAGTTTATCCCCCGGACTAGCCTACGAGCAGTACTTC. Translating it yields CAGSLSPGLAYEQYF. The chain has TRBV27 and TRBJ2-7; 7 positions agree with TRBD2. This CDR3 is built from 15 residues. CDR1 and CDR2 from the germline V gene are MNHEY and SMNVEV (reference sequence).

The sample holds one count of this clone. This CDR3 is CASSPRLAGGQETQYF. The CDR3 coding sequence is TGTGCCAGCAGCCCGAGACTAGCGGGAGGGCAAGAGACCCAGTACTTC. V usage is TRBV5-6 and J usage is TRBJ2-5; 14 positions match TRBD2. CDR1 and CDR2 from the germline V gene are SGHDT and YYEEEE. J gave up 2 bases and V 4 bases, and 4 bases lay outside the gene matches. CDR3 length: 16 residues.

The chain couples TRBV29-1 to TRBJ1-2, with D uncertain. From germline, CDR1 is SQVTM and CDR2 ANQGSEA. The CDR3 covers 13 residues. V lost 5 bases and J lost 1, with 11 bases in between. CDR3 DNA sequence: TGCAGCGTTAGGTTACAGAATAACTATGGCTACACCTTC. This codes for CSVRLQNNYGYTF. Together with reference TRBV29-1 and TRBJ1-2, the CDR3 gives the full variable domain: SAVISQKPSRDICQRGTSLTIQCQVDSQVTMMFWYRQQPGQSLTLIATANQGSEATYESGFVIDKFPISRPNLTFSTLTVSNMSPEDSSIYLCSVRLQNNYGYTFGSGTRLTVV.

The chain employs TRBV5-1 and TRBJ2-7; perhaps TRBD2 as D (5 bases). Germline assignment: CDR1 SGHRS and CDR2 YFSETQ. This CDR3 has 14 residues. The V end was cut by 0 bases, the J end by 0 bases, with 7 bases between. CDR3 sequence (DNA): TGCGCCAGCAGCTTGGTAGGGAGCTCCTACGAGCAGTACTTC. It yields the protein CASSLVGSSYEQYF. Based on the CDR3 plus reference TRBV5-1 and TRBJ2-7, the full variable domain is KAGVTQTPRYLIKTRGQQVTLSCSPISGHRSVSWYQQTPGQGLQFLFEYFSETQRNKGNFPGRFSGRQFSNSRSEMNVSTLELGDSALYLCASSLVGSSYEQYFGPGTRLTVT.

The chain employs TRBV14 and TRBJ2-7; TRBD2 matches 7 bases. Losses at the gene ends were 0 bases for V and 6 bases for J; bases not matched to a gene: 11. The CDR3 is 16 amino acids. CDR1 SGHDN and CDR2 FVKESK come from the germline V gene. Here the CDR3 DNA reads TGTGCCAGCAGCCAAGATAAAGCGGGATATTTGGGCGAGCAGTACTTC. This translates into CASSQDKAGYLGEQYF.

The chain uses TRBV7-3 and TRBJ2-1; 11 positions match TRBD2. Germline V CDR1 and CDR2: SGHTA, FQGTGA. With 9 bases clipped from V and 8 bases from J, the junction kept 12 bases outside the gene matches. This CDR3 is 15 amino acids long. In DNA form, the CDR3 reads TGTGCCAGTAGCCCGACTAGCGGGGTCTGGGATGAGCAGTTCTTC. Translating gives CASSPTSGVWDEQFF.

The chain uses TRBV2 and TRBJ1-5; D is unresolved. Germline CDR1 is SNHLY and CDR2 is FYNNEI. V lost 6 bases to trimming and J lost 3 bases, with 12 bases between them. This CDR3 region has 14 residues. CDR3 DNA: TGTGCCAGCAGGGGAGACACGCACAATCAGCCCCAGCATTTT. It yields the protein CASRGDTHNQPQHF.

The chain joins TRBV19 to TRBJ1-2; TRBD1 matches at 12 bases. The CDR3 is 17 residues long. The V segment lost 7 bases and the J segment 5 bases; nucleotides outside the gene matches: 14. Germline V CDR1 and CDR2: LNHDA, SQIVND (reference sequence). CDR3 nucleotides: TGTGCCAGTAACAGGGCCGGGACAGGGGGCGTTTCGTATGGCTACACCTTC. Translating gives CASNRAGTGGVSYGYTF.

The chain combines TRBV7-6 with TRBJ2-3; 10 bases agree with TRBD2. The V segment lost 0 bases and the J segment 0 bases; nucleotides outside the gene matches: 12. The CDR3 loop spans 20 amino acids. Germline lookup yields CDR1 SGHVS and CDR2 FNYEAQ. Here the CDR3 reads CASSLAQREGRVISTDTQYF. The CDR3 DNA reads as TGTGCCAGCAGCTTAGCCCAGCGGGAGGGCCGCGTCATTAGCACAGATACGCAGTATTTT. Based on the CDR3 plus reference TRBV7-6 and TRBJ2-3, the full variable domain is GAGVSQSPRYKVTKRGQDVALRCDPISGHVSLYWYRQALGQGPEFLTYFNYEAQQDKSGLPNDRFSAERPEGSISTLTIQRTEQRDSAMYRCASSLAQREGRVISTDTQYFGPGTRLTVL.

This clone appeared a few times. The chain recombines TRBV29-1 with TRBJ2-7; 9 bases line up with TRBD1. V shed 6 bases, J shed 1 base, and the junction held 10 bases outside the gene matches. CDR1 is SQVTM and CDR2 is ANQGSEA in the germline V gene. The CDR3 is 15 residues long. The CDR3 loop is CSVSSGTGISYEQYF. DNA for the CDR3: TGCAGCGTCTCGAGCGGGACAGGGATATCCTACGAGCAGTACTTC.

The chain uses TRBV24-1 and TRBJ2-3; 8 bases agree with TRBD2. With 4 bases clipped from V and 5 bases from J, the junction kept 13 bases outside the gene matches. The CDR3 runs 17 residues. Germline-derived CDR1 and CDR2 are KGHDR and SFDVKD. The CDR3 DNA sequence: TGTGCCACCAGTGACCCCATAGCGGGGCCCGACGGAGATACGCAGTATTTT. It yields the protein CATSDPIAGPDGDTQYF.

V and J are TRBV2 and TRBJ2-1; 12 bases agree with TRBD2. V dropped 7 bases and J dropped 7; count of bases not matched to a gene: 14. In germline, CDR1 is SNHLY, CDR2 FYNNEI. The CDR3 contains 17 residues. In nucleotides, the CDR3 is TGTGCCAGCAATAGACTAGCGGGAGTCCCCCGTCGGAATGAGCAGTTCTTC. Its translation: CASNRLAGVPRRNEQFF.

The CDR3 reads CASSPSAGGKMDEQFF. The CDR3 coding sequence is TGTGCCAGCAGTCCCTCGGCAGGGGGAAAGATGGATGAGCAGTTCTTC. The chain carries TRBV27 and TRBJ2-1; 7 nucleotides agree with TRBD1. Looked up from germline, CDR1 is MNHEY and CDR2 is SMNVEV (reference sequence). V shed 5 bases and J 8 bases; nucleotides not matched to a gene: 15. This CDR3 contains 16 residues.

The chain has TRBV7-9 and TRBJ2-7, with 16 bases that match TRBD2. The germline CDR1 and CDR2 sequences are SEHNR and FQNEAQ (reference sequence). The ends lost 5 bases at V and 3 bases at J; junction bases unmatched: 10. The CDR3 is 18 residues long. CDR3 in DNA: TGTGCCAGCAGCCACGGGACTAGCGGGAGGGCGGACTTCTACGAGCAGTACTTC. Its translation is CASSHGTSGRADFYEQYF.

The chain couples TRBV11-2 to TRBJ2-1; 9 bases agree with TRBD2. Looked up from germline, CDR1 is SGHAT and CDR2 is FQNNGV. Trimming cost V 3 bases and J 7 bases; bases outside gene matches: 4. This CDR3 is built from 14 residues. The CDR3 sequence is CASSFSGSLNEQFF. Written as DNA, the CDR3 is TGTGCCAGCAGCTTTAGCGGGAGTTTGAATGAGCAGTTCTTC. Full variable domain (remainder filled in from reference TRBV11-2 and TRBJ2-1): EAGVAQSPRYKIIEKRQSVAFWCNPISGHATLYWYQQILGQGPKLLIQFQNNGVVDDSQLPKDRFSAERLKGVDSTLKIQPAKLEDSAVYLCASSFSGSLNEQFFGPGTRLTVL.